This T cell receptor beta chain was identified during a study of cytomegalovirus exposure and HLA in healthy donors. On the study more broadly: The approximately 120 validation repertoires were produced on the same platform as the 670 or so repertoires of the first cohort. This was reported in a later analysis.

Here immunoSEQ multiplex PCR was the method, and the copy in TCRdb shows in-frame clones only, minus some. The profile shows approximately 120,000 clones, about 91% of them singletons. The CDR3 has 15 residues. V shed 0 bases, J shed 10 bases, and the junction held 3 bases outside the gene matches. Germline V gene data show CDR1 as MNHEY and CDR2 as SMNVEV (reference sequence). Study conclusions and caveats: Overall, approximately 180 TCR beta chains were annotated as cytomegalovirus-associated.

Of note for this clone: Its antigen is unknown.

This chain joins TRBV27 and TRBJ2-1; 13 nucleotides align to TRBD2. The TCR was taken from a woman younger than 30 in good health and CMV-seronegative. The sequenced sample consisted of PBMCs. The CDR3 spells CASSLSVGLAGEQFF. Here the CDR3 DNA reads TGTGCCAGCAGTTTATCGGTGGGACTAGCGGGGGAGCAGTTCTTC.